The clone carrying this T cell receptor beta chain was seen a few times. The germline V gene has CDR1 WNHNN and CDR2 SYGVQD (reference sequence). This CDR3 spans 15 amino acids. V lost 4 bases and J lost 7; bases outside the gene matches: 9. This entry belongs to a study of blood T cell repertoires in COVID-19. Sequencing was performed with immunoSEQ multiplex PCR; in TCRdb, only in-frame clones are kept and a portion is missing. Seen here are approximately 300,000 clones, roughly 82% observed once, and the top ten hold 1.5% to 2%. Sequenced input: peripheral blood. This sequence was found in a woman aged 50 to 60 with acute or convalescent COVID-19. The rearrangement links TRBV10-1 to TRBJ1-2, with 10 bases fitting TRBD1. The chain's CDR3 is CASSVGDRGICGYTF. The CDR3 DNA reads TGCGCCAGCAGTGTTGGGGACAGGGGAATTTGTGGCTACACCTTC.